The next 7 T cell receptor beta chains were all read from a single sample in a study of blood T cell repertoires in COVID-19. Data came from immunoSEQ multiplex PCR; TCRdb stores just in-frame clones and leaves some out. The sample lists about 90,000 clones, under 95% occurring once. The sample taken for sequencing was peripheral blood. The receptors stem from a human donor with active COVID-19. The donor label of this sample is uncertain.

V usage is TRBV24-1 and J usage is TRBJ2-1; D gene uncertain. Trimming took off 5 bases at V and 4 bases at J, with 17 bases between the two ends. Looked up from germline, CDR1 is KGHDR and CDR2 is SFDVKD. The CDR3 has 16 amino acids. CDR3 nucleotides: TGTGCCACCAGTGTTAGTCTGGAGACCGAATACAATGAGCAGTTCTTC. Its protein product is CATSVSLETEYNEQFF.

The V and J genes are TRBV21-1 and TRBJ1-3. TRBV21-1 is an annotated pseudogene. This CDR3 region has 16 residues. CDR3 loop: CASSKEKGGSGNTIYF. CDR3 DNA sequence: TGTGCCAGCAGCAAAGAAAAGGGAGGCTCTGGAAACACCATATATTTT.

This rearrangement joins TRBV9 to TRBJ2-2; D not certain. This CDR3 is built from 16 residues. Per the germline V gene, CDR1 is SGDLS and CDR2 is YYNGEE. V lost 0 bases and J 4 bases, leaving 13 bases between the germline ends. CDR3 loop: CASSVVAHQPTGELFF. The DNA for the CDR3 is TGTGCCAGCAGCGTAGTCGCGCATCAACCCACCGGGGAGCTGTTTTTT.

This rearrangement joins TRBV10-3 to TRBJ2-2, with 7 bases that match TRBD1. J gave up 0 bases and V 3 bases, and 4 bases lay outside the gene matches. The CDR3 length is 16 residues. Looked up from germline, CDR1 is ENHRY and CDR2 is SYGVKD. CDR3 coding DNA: TGTGCCATCAGTGAAGCCGGGACAGCGAACACCGGGGAGCTGTTTTTT. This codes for CAISEAGTANTGELFF.

CDR3 nucleotide sequence: TGTGCCAGCAGTCCAGGGACAGGTGATCACTATGGCTACACCTTC. It encodes CASSPGTGDHYGYTF. The chain recombines TRBV6-5 with TRBJ1-2; 8 bases agree with TRBD1. The CDR3 is made up of 15 amino acids. Germline CDR1 reads MNHEY; CDR2 reads SVGAGI. J gave up 3 bases and V 5 bases, and 8 bases lay outside the gene matches.

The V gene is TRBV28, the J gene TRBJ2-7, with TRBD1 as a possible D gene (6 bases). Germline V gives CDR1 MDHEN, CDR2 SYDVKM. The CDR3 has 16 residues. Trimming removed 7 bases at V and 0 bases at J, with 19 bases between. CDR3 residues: CASTPERRTDSYEQYF. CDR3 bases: TGTGCCAGCACCCCAGAGAGACGGACAGACTCCTACGAGCAGTACTTC.

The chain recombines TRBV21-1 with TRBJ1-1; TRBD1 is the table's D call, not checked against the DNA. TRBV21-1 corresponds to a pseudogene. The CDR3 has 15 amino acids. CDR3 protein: CASRRQGVMGTEAFF. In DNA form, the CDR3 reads TGTGCCAGCAGAAGACAGGGCGTAATGGGCACTGAAGCTTTCTTT.